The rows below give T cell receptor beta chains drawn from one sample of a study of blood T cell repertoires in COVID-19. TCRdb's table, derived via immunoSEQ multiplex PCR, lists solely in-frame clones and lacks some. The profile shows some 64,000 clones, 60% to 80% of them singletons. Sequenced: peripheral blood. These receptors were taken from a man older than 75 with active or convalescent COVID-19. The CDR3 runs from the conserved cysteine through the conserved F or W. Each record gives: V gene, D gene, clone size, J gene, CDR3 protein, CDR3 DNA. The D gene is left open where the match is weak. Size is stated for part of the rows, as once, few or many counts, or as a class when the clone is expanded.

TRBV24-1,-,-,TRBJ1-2,CATSDKGGYTF,TGTGCCACCAGTGATAAGGGGGGCTACACCTTC
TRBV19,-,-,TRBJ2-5,CASSIRPETQYF,TGTGCCAGTAGTATTCGTCCGGAGACCCAGTACTTC
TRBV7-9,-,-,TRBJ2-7,CASSHSLLGYEQYF,TGTGCCAGCAGCCACAGCTTACTAGGGTACGAGCAGTACTTC
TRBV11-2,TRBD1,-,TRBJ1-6,CASSSGGSNSPLHF,TGTGCCAGCAGCTCAGGGGGTAGTAATTCACCCCTCCACTTT
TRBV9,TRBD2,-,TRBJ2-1,CASSVAPSGRDEQFF,TGTGCCAGCAGCGTAGCCCCTAGCGGGAGGGATGAGCAGTTCTTC
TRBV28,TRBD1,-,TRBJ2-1,CASIVPGQGYNEQFF,TGTGCCAGCATAGTTCCGGGACAGGGATACAATGAGCAGTTCTTC
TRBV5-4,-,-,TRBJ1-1,CASSTGTKNAFF,TGTGCCAGCAGTACAGGGACCAAAAACGCTTTCTTT
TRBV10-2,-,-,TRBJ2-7,CASSGKGGGSYEQYF,TGCGCCAGCAGTGGGAAAGGCGGAGGCTCCTACGAGCAGTACTTC
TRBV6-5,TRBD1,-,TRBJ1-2,CASRGDRGSLYGHTF,TGTGCCAGCAGGGGGGACAGGGGGTCCTTATATGGCCACACCTTC
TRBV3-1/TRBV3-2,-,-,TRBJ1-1,CASSQDNRGRTEAFF,TGTGCCAGCAGCCAGGATAACAGAGGGCGAACTGAAGCTTTCTTT
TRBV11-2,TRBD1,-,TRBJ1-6,CASSLSRQGGSPLHF,TGTGCCAGCAGCCTTAGCCGACAGGGAGGATCACCCCTCCACTTT
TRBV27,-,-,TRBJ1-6,CASSLYRDTEKGLHF,TGTGCCAGCAGTTTATACCGGGACACAGAAAAGGGACTCCACTTT
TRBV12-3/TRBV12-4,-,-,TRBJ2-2,CASSRQGGGELFF,TGTGCCAGCAGTAGGCAGGGTGGCGGGGAGCTGTTTTTT
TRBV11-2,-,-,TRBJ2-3,CASSLGDRDTDTQYF,TGTGCCAGCAGCTTAGGGGATCGGGACACAGATACGCAGTATTTT
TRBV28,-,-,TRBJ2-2,CASTDRVTTGELFF,TGTGCCAGCACCGATCGGGTGACCACCGGGGAGCTGTTTTTT
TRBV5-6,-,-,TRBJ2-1,CASSSTPGEQFF,TGTGCCAGCAGCTCGACCCCGGGGGAGCAGTTCTTC
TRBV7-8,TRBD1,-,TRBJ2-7,CASSLGGGQDSYEQYF,TGTGCCAGCAGCTTAGGTGGGGGACAGGATAGCTACGAGCAGTACTTC
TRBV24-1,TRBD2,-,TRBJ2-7,CATPLRTSGRENEQYF,TGTGCCACCCCTTTGAGGACTAGCGGGAGGGAGAACGAGCAGTACTTC
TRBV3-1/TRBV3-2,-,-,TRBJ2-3,CASSPRANMVDTQYF,TGTGCCAGCAGCCCGCGGGCCAACATGGTAGATACGCAGTATTTT
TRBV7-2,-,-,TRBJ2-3,CASSANSGGLTDTQYF,TGTGCCAGCAGCGCCAACTCAGGGGGGCTCACAGATACGCAGTATTTT
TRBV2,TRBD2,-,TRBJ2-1,CASSEGSGGVDEQFF,TGTGCCAGCAGTGAAGGTAGCGGGGGAGTCGATGAGCAGTTCTTC
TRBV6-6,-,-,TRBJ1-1,CASSSSRGFEAFF,TGTGCCAGCAGTTCCTCCCGGGGGTTTGAAGCTTTCTTT
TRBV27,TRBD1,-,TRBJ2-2,CASSRTGGTGELFF,TGTGCCAGCAGTCGGACAGGGGGCACCGGGGAGCTGTTTTTT
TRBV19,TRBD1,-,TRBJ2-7,CASSSLDRGVSYEQYF,TGTGCCAGTAGTTCCCTAGACAGGGGGGTCTCCTACGAGCAGTACTTC
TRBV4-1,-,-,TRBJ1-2,CASNPRAGSDYGYAF,TGCGCCAGCAACCCAAGGGCAGGTTCGGACTATGGCTACGCCTTC
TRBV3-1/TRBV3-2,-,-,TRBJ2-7,CASSVGWSLHF,TGTGCCAGTTCAGTCGGATGGAGCCTGCACTTC
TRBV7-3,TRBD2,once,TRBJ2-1,CASSLTLAGRVEQFF,TGTGCCAGCAGCTTAACACTAGCGGGACGGGTTGAGCAGTTCTTC
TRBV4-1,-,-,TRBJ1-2,CASSQEFDSYGYTF,TGCGCCAGCAGCCAAGAGTTCGACAGTTATGGCTACACCTTC
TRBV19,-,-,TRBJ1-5,CASAPSMDQPQHF,TGTGCCAGTGCCCCCTCTATGGATCAGCCCCAGCATTTT
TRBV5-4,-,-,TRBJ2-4,CASSFIDGVAKNIQYF,TGTGCCAGCAGCTTCATTGACGGGGTAGCCAAAAACATTCAGTACTTC
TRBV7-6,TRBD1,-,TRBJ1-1,CASSHRDRGAEAFF,TGTGCCAGCAGTCACCGGGACAGGGGTGCTGAAGCTTTCTTT
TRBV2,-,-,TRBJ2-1,CASRETGNFDEQFF,TGTGCCAGCAGAGAGACAGGTAATTTCGATGAGCAGTTCTTC
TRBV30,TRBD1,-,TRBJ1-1,CAWRQQGRTEAFF,TGTGCCTGGAGGCAACAGGGGCGGACTGAAGCTTTCTTT
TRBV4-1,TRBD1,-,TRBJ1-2,CASSQGQGWEDGYTF,TGCGCCAGCAGCCAGGGACAGGGGTGGGAGGATGGCTACACCTTC
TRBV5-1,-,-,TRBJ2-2,CASSSSTLELFF,TGCGCCAGCAGCTCAAGTACCCTAGAGCTGTTTTTT
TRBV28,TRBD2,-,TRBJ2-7,CASSTSAGGGYEQYF,TGTGCCAGCAGCACCAGCGCCGGGGGGGGATACGAGCAGTACTTC
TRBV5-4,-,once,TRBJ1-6,CASSLAGGRNSPLHF,TGTGCCAGCAGCTTGGCCGGAGGGAGGAATTCACCCCTCCACTTT
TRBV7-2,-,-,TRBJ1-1,CASSRGMNTEAFF,TGTGCCAGCAGCCGAGGAATGAACACTGAAGCTTTCTTT
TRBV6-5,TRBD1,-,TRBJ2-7,CASRPGQGGSYEQYF,TGTGCCAGCAGACCGGGACAGGGGGGCTCCTACGAGCAGTACTTC
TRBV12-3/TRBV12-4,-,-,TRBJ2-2,CASSFGFLGELFF,TGTGCCAGCAGTTTCGGGTTCCTGGGGGAGCTGTTTTTT
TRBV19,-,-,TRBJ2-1,CASSVQYNEQFF,TGTGCCAGTAGTGTCCAATACAATGAGCAGTTCTTC
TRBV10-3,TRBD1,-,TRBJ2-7,CAISEPRTGGAKQYF,TGTGCCATCAGTGAGCCTCGGACAGGGGGCGCAAAGCAGTACTTC
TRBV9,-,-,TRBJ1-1,CASSVDPTNDGEAFF,TGTGCCAGCAGCGTAGACCCAACAAACGATGGCGAAGCTTTCTTT
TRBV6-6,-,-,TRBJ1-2,CASSYPTGDSYTF,TGTGCCAGCAGTTACCCAACGGGGGATTCTTACACCTTC
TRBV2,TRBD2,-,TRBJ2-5,CASSPLGLAGSQETQYF,TGTGCCAGCAGCCCCCTTGGACTAGCGGGGAGCCAAGAGACCCAGTACTTC